This T cell receptor (beta chain) was observed in a study of blood T cell repertoires in COVID-19. Trimming shortened V by 2 bases and J by 0 bases, and 8 bases separated the two germline ends. Germline CDR1 reads KGHDR; CDR2 reads SFDVKD. CDR3 length equals 15 residues. Using immunoSEQ multiplex PCR, the repertoire was profiled, and TCRdb retains in-frame clones only, with some absent. The data show roughly 100,000 clones, with roughly 80% seen just once and 7.5% to 10% held by the top ten. The chain combines TRBV24-1 with TRBJ2-3; the D is unclear. The receptor was isolated from a woman in her sixties or seventies with acute or convalescent COVID-19. Sequenced sample: peripheral blood. The CDR3 DNA sequence: TGTGCCACCAGTGATTCAACAGAGAGCACAGATACGCAGTATTTT. It translates to CATSDSTESTDTQYF.